One sample yielded the 6 T cell receptor beta chains listed below, sequenced in a study of blood T cell repertoires in COVID-19. Using immunoSEQ multiplex PCR, the repertoire was profiled, and TCRdb retains in-frame clones only, with some absent. The profile covers 150,000 to 200,000 clones, with around 93% appearing a single time and about 5% taken by the ten largest. The sample taken for sequencing was peripheral blood. These receptor sequences come from a woman aged 50 to 65 with acute or convalescent COVID-19.

V usage is TRBV6-2 or TRBV6-3 and J usage is TRBJ1-5; D unresolved. CDR3 size: 13 residues. The V end was cut by 5 bases, the J end by 5 bases, with 10 bases between. Germline CDR1 MNHEY, CDR2 SVGEGT. The CDR3 nucleotides read TGTGCCAGCAGTACAGCGGGTCATCAGCCCCAGCATTTT. This sequence encodes CASSTAGHQPQHF.

In nucleotides, the CDR3 is TGTGCCAGCAGTTGGGGGGTCCGCGCTGAAGCTTTCTTT. Translation: CASSWGVRAEAFF. The gene calls are TRBV27 and TRBJ1-1; D may be TRBD1 (5 bases). The CDR3 is 13 residues long. In germline, CDR1 is MNHEY, CDR2 SMNVEV (reference sequence). V was clipped by 4 bases and J by 6 bases, with 12 bases between them.

The chain couples TRBV30 to TRBJ1-1; tentative D call: TRBD1 (5 bases). Between the trimmed V and J ends, which lost 3 bases and 0 bases, there was a span of 17 bases. Looked up from germline, CDR1 is GTSNPN and CDR2 is SVGIG (reference sequence). The CDR3 covers 16 residues. CDR3 sequence (DNA): TGTGCCTGGAGGGGACGGGGGGGAGCCATGAACACTGAAGCTTTCTTT. Its protein is CAWRGRGGAMNTEAFF. Full variable domain (rest looked up from reference TRBV30 and TRBJ1-1): SQTIHQWPATLVQPVGSPLSLECTVEGTSNPNLYWYRQAAGRGLQLLFYSVGIGQISSEVPQNLSASRPQDRQFILSSKKLLLSDSGFYLCAWRGRGGAMNTEAFFGQGTRLTVV.

The gene calls are TRBV24-1 and TRBJ1-3, with a weak D call TRBD1 (6 bases). This CDR3 is built from 16 residues. Deletions cut 2 bases from V and 2 bases from J, with 12 bases between. Germline assignment: CDR1 KGHDR and CDR2 SFDVKD. The CDR3 reads CATSDSSGGPGNTIYF. The CDR3 coding sequence is TGTGCCACCAGTGATTCCTCCGGGGGGCCTGGAAACACCATATATTTT.

The table lists this clone with a count of one. The chain is built from TRBV7-2 and TRBJ2-7, with a weak D call TRBD1 (5 bases). The CDR3 is 15 residues long. Trimming left V 3 bases short and J 4 bases short, with 16 bases between. Germline V gene sequence: CDR1 SGHTA, CDR2 FQGNSA. CDR3: CASSFASGQTYEQYF. For the CDR3, the DNA is TGTGCCAGCAGCTTCGCCTCAGGACAAACGTACGAGCAGTACTTC.

The V gene is TRBV7-2, the J gene TRBJ1-6, with 7 bases identical to TRBD1. With 2 bases clipped from V and 6 bases from J, the junction kept 1 base outside the gene matches. Germline CDR1 is SGHTA and CDR2 is FQGNSA. CDR3 length: 14 residues. The CDR3 DNA reads TGTGCCAGCAGCTTAAGGGACAGTAATTCACCCCTCCACTTT. This encodes CASSLRDSNSPLHF.